Below, 20 T cell receptor beta chains from the same sample are listed, as sequenced in a study of shared clonotypes between healthy human individuals. Some clones are missing from TCRdb's copy, which holds only in-frame ones; the method was immunoSEQ multiplex PCR. The sample has over 850,000 clones; around 78% are singletons. Sequences were obtained from memory CD4+ T cells from PBMCs. Subset denoted: CD45RA-negative fraction. The receptors were gathered from a young man in good health. Some clones in this sample may be carry-over from other donors' samples.

This chain uses TRBV19 with TRBJ1-2; D is possibly TRBD1 (6 bases). This CDR3 is 14 amino acids long. With 2 bases removed from V and 4 bases from J, the gap between germline ends came to 11 bases. Per the germline V gene, CDR1 is LNHDA and CDR2 is SQIVND (reference sequence). CDR3 residues: CASSITGASYGYTF. CDR3 sequence (DNA): TGTGCCAGTAGTATAACGGGGGCATCCTATGGCTACACCTTC.

This sequence joins TRBV4-2 and TRBJ2-7; 8 nucleotides align to TRBD1. The CDR3 sequence is 14 residues long. The V and J ends lost 3 bases and 6 bases, in that order; junction bases with no gene match: 7. Germline assignment: CDR1 LGHNA and CDR2 YNFKEQ. The CDR3 DNA is TGTGCCAGCAGCCAGAGAGGACAGGGAGGCGAGCAGTACTTC. Residues: CASSQRGQGGEQYF.

J is TRBJ2-5 and V is TRBV30, with a weak D call TRBD1 (5 bases). With 4 bases removed from V and 2 bases from J, the gap between germline ends came to 8 bases. CDR1 and CDR2 (germline): GTSNPN, SVGIG (reference sequence). The CDR3 loop spans 12 amino acids. The CDR3 loop reads CAWNPGQETQYF. The CDR3 DNA follows: TGTGCCTGGAATCCAGGGCAAGAGACCCAGTACTTC.

The V and J genes are TRBV18 and TRBJ1-1, with unresolved D. V was trimmed by 3 bases and J by 1 base, leaving 9 bases between them. The germline V gene has CDR1 KGHSH and CDR2 LQKENI. This CDR3 contains 14 residues. CDR3 loop: CASSPGRANTEAFF. In nucleotides, the CDR3 is TGTGCCAGCTCACCGGGCCGGGCGAACACTGAAGCTTTCTTT.

This clone has a handful of counts. This chain joins TRBV7-9 and TRBJ2-3; possibly TRBD2 for D (6 bases). The V and J ends lost 5 bases and 0 bases respectively, with 15 bases between them. The CDR3 is made up of 16 amino acids. Germline values: CDR1 SEHNR, CDR2 FQNEAQ (reference sequence). CDR3 amino acids: CASSLGTDLSTDTQYF. In DNA form, the CDR3 reads TGTGCCAGCAGCCTCGGGACTGATCTAAGCACAGATACGCAGTATTTT. Full variable domain (outside the CDR3, taken from reference TRBV7-9 and TRBJ2-3): DTGVSQNPRHKITKRGQNVTFRCDPISEHNRLYWYRQTLGQGPEFLTYFQNEAQLEKSRLLSDRFSAERPKGSFSTLEIQRTEQGDSAMYLCASSLGTDLSTDTQYFGPGTRLTVL.

The chain joins TRBV30 to TRBJ2-1, with D possibly TRBD1 on 6 matching bases. CDR3 length equals 14 residues. V was pared by 0 bases and J by 9 bases, with 15 bases between. The germline V gene encodes CDR1 GTSNPN and CDR2 SVGIG (reference sequence). The CDR3 here is CAWSVSYRVTEQFF. The CDR3 DNA follows: TGTGCCTGGAGTGTATCGTACAGGGTGACTGAGCAGTTCTTC.

The genes are TRBV27 and TRBJ1-6; D possibly corresponds to TRBD1 (5 bases). The germline V gene encodes CDR1 MNHEY and CDR2 SMNVEV (reference sequence). Trimming stripped 2 bases from V and 9 bases from J, with 14 bases between. CDR3 length equals 15 residues. CDR3 bases: TGTGCCAGCAGTTTAAGCTATGGTGGGACTTCACCCCTCCACTTT. It translates to CASSLSYGGTSPLHF.

This chain connects TRBV10-3 to TRBJ2-1, with 15 bases identical to TRBD2. J was trimmed by 5 bases and V by 2 bases; bases with no gene match: 1. There are 16 residues in the CDR3. Per germline, CDR1 ENHRY and CDR2 SYGVKD. The CDR3 loop is CAISEGTSGRHNEQFF. DNA for the CDR3: TGTGCCATCAGTGAGGGGACTAGCGGGAGGCACAATGAGCAGTTCTTC.

The CDR3 reads CASSDLAGNAFF. The CDR3 coding sequence is TGTGCCAGCAGTGACCTGGCAGGCAATGCTTTCTTT. The rearrangement uses TRBV6-4 and TRBJ1-1; D not resolved. The CDR3 is made up of 12 amino acids. Deletions cut 2 bases from V and 11 bases from J, with 12 bases between. Per germline, CDR1 MRHNA and CDR2 SNTAGT.

V usage is TRBV9 and J usage is TRBJ1-4; a weak D match, TRBD1 (6 bases). V was cut by 3 bases and J by 8 bases, with 17 bases left in between. The CDR3 consists of 15 residues. Looked up from germline, CDR1 is SGDLS and CDR2 is YYNGEE. CDR3: CASSAGGALGEKLFF. CDR3 nucleotide sequence: TGTGCCAGCAGCGCTGGGGGGGCGCTAGGGGAAAAACTGTTTTTT.

The V call is TRBV4-3, the J call TRBJ2-7; TRBD1 aligns across 7 bases. CDR3 length equals 16 residues. After removal of 0 bases from V and 6 bases from J, the junction contained 11 bases not matched to a gene. The germline gives CDR1 LGHNA, CDR2 YSLEER. This CDR3 reads CASSQDGGDRAPEQYF. CDR3 coding DNA: TGCGCCAGCAGCCAAGATGGCGGCGACAGGGCCCCCGAGCAGTACTTC.

V gene TRBV6-6 combines with J gene TRBJ2-7; possibly TRBD2 for D (6 bases). The CDR3 contains 13 residues. V was shortened by 4 bases and J by 2 bases, with 9 bases between the two germline ends. CDR1 MNHNY and CDR2 SVGAGI come from the germline V gene (reference sequence). The DNA for the CDR3 is TGTGCCAGCAGTTCAGGGAGGACCTACGAGCAGTACTTC. It codes for CASSSGRTYEQYF.

This clone was detected a few times. The chain joins TRBV27 to TRBJ2-5, with D perhaps TRBD1 or TRBD2 (6 bases each). The CDR3 is made up of 13 amino acids. Per germline, CDR1 MNHEY and CDR2 SMNVEV (reference sequence). V was shortened by 8 bases and J by 4 bases, with 14 bases between the two germline ends. The CDR3 region is CASGAQGGETQYF. DNA of the CDR3: TGTGCCAGCGGTGCACAGGGAGGAGAGACCCAGTACTTC.

Note on this clone: Other nucleotide sequences in the sample specify the same CDR3. This chain uses TRBV4-2 with TRBJ2-1; D call uncertain. The CDR3 spans 14 residues. CDR1 is LGHNA and CDR2 is YNFKEQ in the germline V gene. Trimming cost V 0 bases and J 3 bases, with 6 bases left between them. The CDR3 loop reads CASSQDLLYNEQFF. The CDR3 coding sequence is TGTGCCAGCAGCCAAGACCTACTCTACAATGAGCAGTTCTTC.

V is TRBV28 and J is TRBJ1-1; maybe TRBD1 (5 bases). The CDR3 is made up of 15 amino acids. Trimming left V 3 bases short and J 0 bases short, with 11 bases between. Germline V CDR1 and CDR2: MDHEN, SYDVKM. This CDR3 is CASSFWGNMNTEAFF. CDR3 sequence (DNA): TGTGCCAGCAGTTTTTGGGGCAACATGAACACTGAAGCTTTCTTT.

In the case of this clone: This sample includes further DNA sequences coding for the same CDR3. The chain links TRBV5-1 to TRBJ1-2, with 9 bases lining up with TRBD1. The length of the CDR3 is 14 residues. V was clipped by 3 bases and J by 4 bases; unmatched bases: 4. CDR1 and CDR2 from the germline V gene are SGHRS and YFSETQ. This CDR3 is CASSSTTGGYGYTF. For the CDR3, the DNA is TGCGCCAGCAGCTCTACGACAGGGGGCTATGGCTACACCTTC.

Here the CDR3 DNA reads TGTGCCAGCAGTTTTACTAGCGGGTACAATGAGCAGTTCTTC. Encoded protein: CASSFTSGYNEQFF. This chain uses TRBV27 with TRBJ2-1; 9 nucleotides align to TRBD2. Germline-derived CDR1 and CDR2 are MNHEY and SMNVEV (reference sequence). V trimming: 3 bases; J trimming: 4 bases; junction bases outside the gene matches: 1. The CDR3 runs 14 residues.

The V and J genes are TRBV6-6 and TRBJ1-6; 7 nucleotides agree with TRBD1. The CDR3 covers 16 residues. Unmatched junction bases numbered 6, after V lost 0 bases and J lost 7 bases. Germline lookup yields CDR1 MNHNY and CDR2 SVGAGI (reference sequence). For the CDR3, the DNA is TGTGCCAGCAGTTACTCGACAGGGAGGATAAATTCACCCCTCCACTTT. It is translated as CASSYSTGRINSPLHF.

The V gene is TRBV7-9, the J gene TRBJ2-7; a possible D gene is TRBD1 (6 bases). Trimming removed 5 bases from V and 4 bases from J, with 18 bases in between. This CDR3 region has 15 residues. CDR1 and CDR2 from the germline V gene are SEHNR and FQNEAQ (reference sequence). CDR3 residues: CASSVSTGSKYEQYF. The DNA of the CDR3 is TGTGCCAGCAGCGTCTCGACAGGTAGCAAGTACGAGCAGTACTTC.

The V call is TRBV10-3, the J call TRBJ1-1; D gene unclear. In germline, CDR1 is ENHRY, CDR2 SYGVKD. The CDR3 loop spans 14 amino acids. Trimming took 2 bases from V and 0 from J, leaving 7 bases between them. CDR3 DNA sequence: TGTGCCATCAGTGAGGCACTTATGAACACTGAAGCTTTCTTT. Translated: CAISEALMNTEAFF.